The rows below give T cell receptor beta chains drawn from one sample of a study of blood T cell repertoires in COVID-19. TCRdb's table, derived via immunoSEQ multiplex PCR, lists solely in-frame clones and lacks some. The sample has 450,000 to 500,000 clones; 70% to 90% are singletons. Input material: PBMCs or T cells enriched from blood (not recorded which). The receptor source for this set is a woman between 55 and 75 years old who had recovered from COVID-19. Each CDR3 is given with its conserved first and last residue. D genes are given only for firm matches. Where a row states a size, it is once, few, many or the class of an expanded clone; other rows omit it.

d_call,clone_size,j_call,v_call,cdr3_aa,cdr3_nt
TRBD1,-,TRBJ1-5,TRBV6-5,CASSRQGNEDQPQHF,TGTGCCAGCAGCAGACAGGGCAACGAGGATCAGCCCCAGCATTTT
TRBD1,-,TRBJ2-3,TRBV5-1,CASSFSRTGGLTDTQYF,TGCGCCAGCAGCTTTTCCCGGACAGGGGGTCTCACAGATACGCAGTATTTT
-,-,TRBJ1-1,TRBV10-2,CASREGGARDTEAFF,TGCGCCAGCAGAGAGGGGGGGGCAAGGGACACTGAAGCTTTCTTT
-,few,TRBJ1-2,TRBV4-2,CASSQDLSSNYGYTF,TGTGCCAGCAGCCAAGATCTTTCCAGTAACTATGGCTACACCTTC
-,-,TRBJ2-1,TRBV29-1,CSVGQGYNEQFF,TGCAGCGTTGGGCAGGGATACAATGAGCAGTTCTTC
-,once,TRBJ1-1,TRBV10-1,CASSPAGLYTEAFF,TGCGCCAGCAGCCCAGCGGGACTATACACTGAAGCTTTCTTT
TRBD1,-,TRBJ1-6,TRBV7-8,CASSLGSQGVSYNSPLHF,TGTGCCAGCAGCTTAGGGAGTCAGGGGGTATCCTATAATTCACCCCTCCACTTT
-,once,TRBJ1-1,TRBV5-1,CASSLVRAMNTEAFF,TGCGCCAGCAGCTTGGTTCGAGCGATGAACACTGAAGCTTTCTTT
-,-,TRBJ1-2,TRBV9,CASSGLQGPYGYTF,TGTGCCAGCAGCGGCCTTCAGGGCCCCTATGGCTACACCTTC
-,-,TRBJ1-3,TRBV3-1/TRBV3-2,CASSQVTGTYGNTIYF,TGTGCCAGCAGCCAAGTCACAGGCACTTATGGAAACACCATATATTTT
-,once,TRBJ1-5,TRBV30,CAWSRQDNQPQHF,TGTGCCTGGAGTCGGCAGGATAATCAGCCCCAGCATTTT
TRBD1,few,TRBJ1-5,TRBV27,CASSLLLDRGDDDQPQHF,TGTGCCAGCAGTTTATTGCTGGACAGGGGAGATGATGATCAGCCCCAGCATTTT
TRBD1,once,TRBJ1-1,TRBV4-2,CASSTLGGDTEAFF,TGTGCCAGCAGCACTTTAGGGGGCGACACTGAAGCTTTCTTT
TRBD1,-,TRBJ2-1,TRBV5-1,CASSLGQGFDEQFF,TGCGCCAGCAGCTTGGGACAGGGGTTCGATGAGCAGTTCTTC
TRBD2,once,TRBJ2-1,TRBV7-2,CASSLTPSSGGPYNEQFF,TGTGCCAGCAGCTTAACCCCCTCTAGCGGGGGGCCCTACAATGAGCAGTTCTTC
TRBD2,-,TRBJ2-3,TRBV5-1,CASSFSGGSTDTQYF,TGCGCCAGCAGCTTTAGCGGGGGGAGCACAGATACGCAGTATTTT
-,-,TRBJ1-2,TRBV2,CASTPLYGYTF,TGTGCCAGCACCCCGCTATATGGCTACACCTTC
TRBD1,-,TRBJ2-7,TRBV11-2,CASSLGQGGYEQYF,TGTGCCAGCAGCTTGGGACAGGGGGGCTACGAGCAGTACTTC
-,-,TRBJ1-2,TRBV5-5,CASSSSIGQKNYGYTF,TGTGCCAGCAGCTCCTCAATCGGACAGAAAAACTATGGCTACACCTTC
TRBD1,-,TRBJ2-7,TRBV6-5,CASRDRGRRDEQYF,TGTGCCAGCAGGGACAGGGGGCGCCGGGACGAGCAGTACTTC
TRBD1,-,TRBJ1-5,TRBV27,CASSSGTGSFQPQHF,TGTGCCAGCAGTTCCGGGACAGGGAGTTTTCAGCCCCAGCATTTT
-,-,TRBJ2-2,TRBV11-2,CASSRILTNTGELFF,TGTGCCAGCAGCCGAATACTTACGAACACCGGGGAGCTGTTTTTT
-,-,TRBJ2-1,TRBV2,CASRKDGGGGQFF,TGTGCCAGCAGAAAGGACGGGGGTGGGGGTCAGTTCTTC
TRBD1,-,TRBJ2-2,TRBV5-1,CASSLLRTGFTGELFF,TGCGCCAGCAGCTTGCTTCGGACAGGGTTCACCGGGGAGCTGTTTTTT
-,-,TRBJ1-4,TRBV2,CASRAGRGATNEKLFF,TGTGCCAGCAGGGCGGGGAGGGGAGCAACTAATGAAAAACTGTTTTTT
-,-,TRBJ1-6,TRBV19,CASSILQNNSPLHF,TGTGCCAGTAGTATTTTACAAAATAATTCACCCCTCCACTTT
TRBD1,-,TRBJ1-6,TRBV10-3,CAISDDRGGHSPLHF,TGTGCCATCAGTGACGACAGGGGCGGCCATTCACCCCTCCACTTT
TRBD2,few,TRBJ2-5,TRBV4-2,CASSRAAGGQETQYF,TGTGCCAGCAGCCGAGCAGCGGGGGGCCAAGAGACCCAGTACTTC
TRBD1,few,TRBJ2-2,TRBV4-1,CASSQQPGQGTGELFF,TGCGCCAGCAGCCAGCAGCCGGGACAGGGCACCGGGGAGCTGTTTTTT
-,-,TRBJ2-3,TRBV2,CASPKIGDTDTQYF,TGTGCCAGCCCAAAGATAGGGGACACAGATACGCAGTATTTT
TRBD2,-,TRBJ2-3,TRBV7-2,CASSLGRDTTQYF,TGTGCCAGCAGCTTGGGGAGGGATACTACGCAGTATTTT
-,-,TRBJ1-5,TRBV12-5,CASGPTGRHQPQHF,TGTGCTAGTGGCCCAACCGGGAGACATCAGCCCCAGCATTTT
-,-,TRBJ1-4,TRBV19,CASSMGAGNEKLFF,TGTGCCAGTAGTATGGGGGCAGGCAACGAAAAACTGTTTTTT
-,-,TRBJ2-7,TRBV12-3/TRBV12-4,CASSLARVHEQYF,TGTGCCAGCAGTTTAGCCAGGGTCCACGAGCAGTACTTC
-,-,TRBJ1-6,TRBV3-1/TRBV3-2,CASSATVSFNSPLHF,TGTGCCAGCAGCGCAACGGTGAGCTTTAATTCACCCCTCCACTTT
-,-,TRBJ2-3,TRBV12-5,CASGLVRSNTQYF,TGTGCTAGTGGTTTGGTTCGGTCGAATACGCAGTATTTT
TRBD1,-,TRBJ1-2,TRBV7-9,CASSLVGQGNRGYTF,TGTGCCAGCAGCTTAGTAGGACAGGGAAATCGCGGCTACACCTTC
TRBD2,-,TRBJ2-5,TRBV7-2,CASSLGGGDGETQYF,TGTGCCAGCAGCCTCGGTGGGGGGGATGGAGAGACCCAGTACTTC
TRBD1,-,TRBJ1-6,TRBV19,CASSLGQGADSPLHF,TGTGCCAGTAGCCTCGGACAGGGAGCGGATTCACCCCTCCACTTT
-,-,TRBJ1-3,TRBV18,CASSRQGDGNTIYF,TGTGCCAGCTCACGGCAGGGCGATGGAAACACCATATATTTT
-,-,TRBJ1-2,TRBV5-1,CASSLVDSSYGYTF,TGCGCCAGCAGCTTGGTGGACAGTTCCTATGGCTACACCTTC
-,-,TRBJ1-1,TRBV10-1,CASSETGGTEAFF,TGCGCCAGCAGTGAGACGGGGGGCACTGAAGCTTTCTTT
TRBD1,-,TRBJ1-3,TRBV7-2,CASSPQGVYSGNTIYF,TGTGCCAGCAGCCCACAGGGGGTCTACTCTGGAAACACCATATATTTT
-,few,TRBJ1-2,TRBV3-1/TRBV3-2,CASSDGTGRDYGYTF,TGTGCCAGCAGCGACGGGACGGGGAGGGACTATGGCTACACCTTC
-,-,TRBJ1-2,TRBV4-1,CASSQDYNGYTF,TGCGCCAGCAGCCAAGATTACAATGGCTACACCTTC
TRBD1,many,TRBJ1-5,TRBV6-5,CASRTGGMGNQPQHF,TGTGCCAGCAGAACAGGGGGCATGGGCAATCAGCCCCAGCATTTT
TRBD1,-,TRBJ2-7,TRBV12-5,CASGLGQGANYEQYF,TGTGCTAGTGGTTTGGGACAGGGGGCAAACTACGAGCAGTACTTC
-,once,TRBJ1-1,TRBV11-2,CASTTARRPSMNTEAFF,TGTGCCAGCACCACAGCACGCCGGCCATCAATGAACACTGAAGCTTTCTTT
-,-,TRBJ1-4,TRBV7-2,CASSTVSTTNEKLFF,TGTGCCAGCAGCACGGTTTCGACAACTAATGAAAAACTGTTTTTT
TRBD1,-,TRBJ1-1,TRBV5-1,CASSFSGQGASAEAFF,TGCGCCAGCAGCTTCTCGGGACAGGGGGCGAGTGCTGAAGCTTTCTTT
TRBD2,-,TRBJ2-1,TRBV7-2,CASSFRLAGLGNEQFF,TGTGCCAGCAGCTTCCGACTAGCGGGGCTCGGGAATGAGCAGTTCTTC
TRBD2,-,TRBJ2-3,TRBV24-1,CATRPQRGSTDTQYF,TGTGCCACCCGCCCCCAGCGGGGGAGCACAGATACGCAGTATTTT
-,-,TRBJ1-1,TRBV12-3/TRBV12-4,CASSFGIAEAFF,TGTGCCAGCAGTTTTGGCATCGCTGAAGCTTTCTTT
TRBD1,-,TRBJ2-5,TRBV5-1,CASSSYRGSGETQYF,TGCGCCAGCAGCTCTTACAGGGGATCGGGGGAGACCCAGTACTTC
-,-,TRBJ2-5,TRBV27,CASSPILSRGQETQYF,TGTGCCAGCAGTCCGATCCTAAGTCGGGGCCAAGAGACCCAGTACTTC